Each of the 14 T cell receptor beta chains below was sequenced from the same sample in a study of prognosis after radiotherapy for stage I lung cancer. Genomic DNA yielded TCR beta CDR3, amplified by two-round multiplex PCR. Primers (each specific to one TRBV or TRBJ gene) were used in first-round PCR. TCRdb independently ran MiXCR on the multiplex PCR reads; one entry per CDR3 protein. The profile covers more than 20,000 distinct CDR3 sequences, with roughly 44% appearing a single time and roughly a third taken by the ten largest. The sequencing here drew on PBMCs, taken before or after stereotactic body radiation therapy (not recorded which). The receptors shown here come from a donor over 45 with non-small cell lung cancer.

This clonotype was observed many times. This rearrangement joins TRBV7-9 to TRBJ2-1; D is possibly TRBD1 (5 bases). Trimming removed 0 bases at V and 9 bases at J, with 6 bases between. CDR1 SEHNR and CDR2 FQNEAQ come from the germline V gene (reference sequence). This CDR3 region has 12 residues. In DNA, the CDR3 is TGTGCCAGCAGCTTAGCAGGGGTTGAGCAGTTCTTC. Translated, it gives CASSLAGVEQFF.

The chain has TRBV27 and TRBJ2-1; no reliable D call. V was trimmed by 2 bases and J by 0 bases, leaving 11 bases between them. The CDR3 length is 16 residues. Germline V CDR1 and CDR2: MNHEY, SMNVEV (reference sequence). CDR3 sequence (DNA): TGTGCCAGCAGTTTAAATCGCCCTTCCTCCTACAATGAGCAGTTCTTC. Its protein product is CASSLNRPSSYNEQFF.

In the case of this clonotype: A much larger clonotype is one base distant, so this may be a read error. This chain's CDR3 is CASSLDWDYQYF. For the CDR3, the DNA is TGTGCCAGCAGCTTAGATTGGGACTACCAGTATTTT. The chain joins TRBV7-9 to TRBJ2-3; 7 bases are a match to TRBD2. Germline V lookup: CDR1 SEHNR, CDR2 FQNEAQ (reference sequence). This CDR3 has 12 amino acids. The ends lost 1 base at V and 12 bases at J; junction bases unmatched: 4.

This clonotype was recorded at least ten times. The chain carries TRBV25-1 and TRBJ2-7; D unclear. The germline gives CDR1 MGHDK, CDR2 SYGVNS. V was trimmed by 8 bases and J by 7 bases, leaving 9 bases between them. The CDR3 runs to 10 residues. The CDR3 protein is CASLGSEQYF. For the CDR3, the DNA is TGTGCCAGCCTCGGCAGTGAGCAGTACTTC.

As concerns this clonotype: This sequence is one base from a far larger clone and is likely a read error. The chain uses TRBV6-9 and TRBJ2-7; TRBD1 agrees at 11 bases. The CDR3 extends over 16 amino acids. Germline V lookup: CDR1 MNHGY, CDR2 SVAAGI. The V and J ends lost 3 bases and 4 bases, in that order; junction bases with no gene match: 8. CDR3 nucleotide sequence: TGTGCCAGCAGTTACCGGACAGGGGGCGTATTTTACGAGCAGTACTTC. This gives the protein CASSYRTGGVFYEQYF.

This clonotype showed up just a few times. It differs at one base from a far larger clone, so likely a read error. This chain uses TRBV6-1 with TRBJ2-7, with unresolved D. Per germline, CDR1 MNHNS and CDR2 SASEGT. This CDR3 has 11 residues. Trimming removed 7 bases at V and 4 bases at J, with 8 bases between. The CDR3 nucleotides read TGTGCCAGCATTTCCCGGTACGAGCAGTACTTC. Its translation is CASISRYEQYF.

This clonotype came up many times. The chain recombines TRBV6-5 with TRBJ2-1, with D possibly matching TRBD1 (5 bases). V was clipped by 0 bases and J by 5 bases, with 17 bases between them. The V gene's germline CDR1 is MNHEY and CDR2 SVGAGI. The CDR3 contains 17 residues. CDR3 sequence: CASSYSNSGALDNEQFF. In nucleotides, the CDR3 is TGTGCCAGCAGTTACTCGAATTCTGGGGCGCTGGACAATGAGCAGTTCTTC.

This clonotype occurred many times. This chain connects TRBV18 to TRBJ2-3, with D possibly being TRBD1 (6 bases). The CDR3 is made up of 14 amino acids. Germline assignment: CDR1 KGHSH and CDR2 LQKENI. V lost 1 base and J 5 bases, leaving 10 bases between the germline ends. CDR3 sequence: CASSPRPGVDTQYF. The DNA for the CDR3 is TGTGCCAGCTCACCACGACCAGGGGTAGATACGCAGTATTTT.

The CDR3 bases are TGTGCCAGCAGCACCTCCTTTATGGGCTACACCTTC. It is translated as CASSTSFMGYTF. The rearrangement joins TRBV7-8 to TRBJ1-2; no reliable D call. CDR1 and CDR2 from the germline V gene are SGHVS and FQNEAQ. Trimming stripped 5 bases from V and 8 bases from J, with 12 bases between. This CDR3 spans 12 amino acids.

This clonotype was detected ten times or more. The chain has TRBV7-2 and TRBJ2-2; 13 bases align to TRBD2. V gave up 4 bases and J gave up 5 bases; unmatched junction bases: 1. Germline V gene lookup returns CDR1 SGHTA and CDR2 FQGNSA. The CDR3 totals 15 residues. In DNA form, the CDR3 reads TGTGCCAGCAGCTCGGGACTAGCGGGGACCGGGGAGCTGTTTTTT. Residues: CASSSGLAGTGELFF.

Concerning this clonotype itself: One junction end disagrees with the germline gene, perhaps due to a read error. This chain uses TRBV5-1 with TRBJ2-2, with a tentative D call TRBD1 (5 bases). The germline gives CDR1 SGHRS, CDR2 YFSETQ. This CDR3 contains 15 residues. The CDR3 is CASSLALSDTRELFF. CDR3 DNA: TGCGCCAGCAGCTTGGCTCTATCGGACACCCGGGAGCTGTTTTTT.

This clonotype was counted many times. This rearrangement joins TRBV2 to TRBJ1-6; 8 positions match TRBD1. The CDR3 is made up of 15 amino acids. CDR1 SNHLY and CDR2 FYNNEI come from the germline V gene. V was pared by 4 bases and J by 5 bases, with 4 bases of the junction left unmatched. The DNA of the CDR3 is TGTGCCAGCAGTGTGGCAGGGGGCGATAATTCACCCCTCCACTTT. Translation gives CASSVAGGDNSPLHF. Complete variable domain (other parts from reference TRBV2 and TRBJ1-6): EPEVTQTPSHQVTQMGQEVILRCVPISNHLYFYWYRQILGQKVEFLVSFYNNEISEKSEIFDDQFSVERPDGSNFTLKIRSTKLEDSAMYFCASSVAGGDNSPLHFGNGTRLTVT.

In the case of this clonotype: One end of the junction fails to match germline, which may point to a read error. V usage is TRBV6-9 and J usage is TRBJ2-7, with D maybe TRBD1 (5 bases). Germline CDR1 is MNHGY and CDR2 is SVAAGI. The CDR3 has 13 residues. The DNA of the CDR3 is TGTGCCAGCAGTTATGGACATACCTACGATCAGTACTTC. Translation: CASSYGHTYDQYF.

The chain links TRBV9 to TRBJ2-3; no clear D. Trimming took 4 bases from V and 0 from J, leaving 15 bases between them. The CDR3 is 16 amino acids. Germline V gives CDR1 SGDLS, CDR2 YYNGEE. The CDR3 nucleotides read TGTGCCAGCAGCACGAAAGACCTTACTAGCACAGATACGCAGTATTTT. The encoded protein is CASSTKDLTSTDTQYF.